The 10 T cell receptor beta chains listed next were all sequenced from one sample in a study of T-cell reconstitution after alpha-beta-depleted transplantation in children. Preparing the TCRbeta library involved the use of unique molecular identifiers. TCRdb redid the calling of the PCR reads with MiXCR, one entry per CDR3 protein. The top ten clones hold 0.65% to 0.9% of a sample with 700,000 or so distinct CDR3 sequences, under 15% of them seen once. Sequences were derived from PBMCs, sampled before TCRalphabeta/CD19-depleted stem cell transplant. Receptor source: a girl between 2 and 10 years old with congenital amegakaryocytic thrombocytopenia, due to receive a stem cell transplant.

This clonotype was seen at least ten times. This chain links TRBV12-3 or TRBV12-4 with TRBJ2-3; TRBD2 matches 7 bases. V lost 3 bases, J lost 6 bases, and 9 bases stayed unmatched. CDR3 size: 15 residues. The CDR3 nucleotides are TGTGCCAGCAGTTTGGAAGGGAGGGAGGTGGATACGCAGTATTTT. It translates to CASSLEGREVDTQYF.

This clonotype was seen a handful of times. This chain connects TRBV20-1 to TRBJ2-1, with D possibly matching TRBD2 (6 bases). The CDR3 length is 17 residues. CDR1 is DFQATT, CDR2 SNEGSKA, per germline (reference sequence). V shed 5 bases and J shed 0 bases, with 20 bases lying between them. The CDR3 DNA follows: TGCAGTGCTCCAGGGACTTCGGCCCTAAGCTCCTACAATGAGCAGTTCTTC. This translates into CSAPGTSALSSYNEQFF.

This clonotype was seen only a few times. The chain employs TRBV20-1 and TRBJ1-4; maybe TRBD1 (5 bases). V shed 3 bases and J shed 8 bases, with 13 bases lying between them. The CDR3 is 13 residues long. Germline V lookup: CDR1 DFQATT, CDR2 SNEGSKA (reference sequence). DNA of the CDR3: TGCAGTGCTAGGGGAGGGGCATTCGAAAAACTGTTTTTT. Its protein is CSARGGAFEKLFF.

This clonotype has a handful of counts. CDR3 loop: CASSLSGKGGRTEAFF. CDR3 bases: TGTGCCAGCAGTTTATCGGGGAAAGGGGGACGAACTGAAGCTTTCTTT. V gene TRBV12-3 or TRBV12-4 combines with J gene TRBJ1-1; D is possibly TRBD1 (6 bases). CDR3 length: 16 residues. With 2 bases removed from V and 5 bases from J, the gap between germline ends came to 18 bases.

The chain couples TRBV5-1 to TRBJ2-2; TRBD2 matches 8 bases. CDR1 SGHRS and CDR2 YFSETQ come from the germline V gene. The CDR3 length is 17 residues. Trimming cost V 0 bases and J 7 bases; bases outside gene matches: 11. CDR3 loop: CASSLDPGTRVGGELFF. For the CDR3, the DNA is TGCGCCAGCAGCTTGGACCCCGGGACTAGAGTGGGCGGGGAGCTGTTTTTT.

This clonotype was seen a few times. This chain joins TRBV24-1 and TRBJ2-3; the D is unclear. Deletions cut 0 bases from V and 8 bases from J, with 8 bases between. Germline CDR1 is KGHDR and CDR2 is SFDVKD. The CDR3 has 13 residues. The CDR3 region is CATSDLDDTTQYF. DNA for the CDR3: TGTGCCACCAGTGATTTGGACGACACTACGCAGTATTTT.

V usage is TRBV15 and J usage is TRBJ2-3, with unresolved D. This CDR3 spans 16 amino acids. Trimming shortened V by 0 bases and J by 0 bases, and 10 bases separated the two germline ends. Per the germline V gene, CDR1 is LNHNV and CDR2 is YYDKDF (reference sequence). The DNA of the CDR3 is TGTGCCACCAGCAGAGATCGGGCAACTAGCACAGATACGCAGTATTTT. It is translated as CATSRDRATSTDTQYF.

This clonotype was picked up many times. The chain carries TRBV5-1 and TRBJ2-3; the D call may be TRBD1 or TRBD2 (5 bases each). CDR1 SGHRS and CDR2 YFSETQ come from the germline V gene. Trimming removed 4 bases from V and 1 base from J, with 13 bases in between. The CDR3 is 15 amino acids. CDR3 sequence reads: CASSGGVGGTDTQYF. The CDR3 DNA follows: TGCGCCAGCAGCGGGGGTGTTGGCGGCACAGATACGCAGTATTTT.

There are a few counts of this clonotype. The chain is built from TRBV6-2 or TRBV6-3 and TRBJ2-7; D is possibly TRBD1 (5 bases). Between the trimmed V and J ends, which lost 2 bases and 2 bases, there was a span of 16 bases. This CDR3 comprises 16 residues. CDR1 and CDR2 from the germline V gene are MNHEY and SVGEGT. CDR3 residues: CASSYDLGVSAYEQYF. In nucleotides, the CDR3 is TGTGCCAGCAGTTACGATTTAGGGGTTTCAGCCTACGAGCAGTACTTC.

This clonotype has a count of ten or more. The chain employs TRBV12-3 or TRBV12-4 and TRBJ1-5, with TRBD1 as a possible D gene (5 bases). V was shortened by 8 bases and J by 6 bases, with 11 bases between the two germline ends. The CDR3 contains 12 residues. The CDR3 loop is CASGGWGQPQHF. The CDR3, as DNA: TGTGCCAGCGGGGGTTGGGGTCAGCCCCAGCATTTT.